This entry concerns a single T cell receptor (beta chain). The antigen remains undetermined. There are 15 residues in the CDR3. Trimming left V 5 bases short and J 5 bases short, with 16 bases between. Germline CDR1 is SGHAT and CDR2 is FQNNGV. The assay was immunoSEQ multiplex PCR, and TCRdb's table has in-frame clones only and misses some. The repertoire holds about 7,400 clones, approximately 79% seen once, with about a sixth in the top ten. The record originates from a study of chemoradiotherapy in HPV16-positive cancers. Study-wide background: A couple of HPV16-positive patients' cells yielded candidate HPV-specific clones and common motifs. General observations from the study: Non-HPV-specific T cells did not expand in tumors during treatment, whereas candidate HPV-specific clones and E7-related motifs did. Better recurrence-free survival went with HPV-responsive T-cell expansion in HPV16-positive patients.

Repertoires were sampled repeatedly during chemoradiotherapy. The clonotype was recovered from a human donor with HPV-associated anogenital cancer. The sequencing here drew on tumor tissue, taken from a patient who underwent chemoradiotherapy. V gene TRBV11-2 combines with J gene TRBJ2-1; no definite D call. CDR3 in amino acids: CASSVRMAVNNEQFF. The CDR3 DNA reads TGTGCCAGCAGCGTCCGCATGGCAGTAAACAATGAGCAGTTCTTC.